The clone carrying this T cell receptor beta chain was seen a handful of times. Its antigen is not identified. The entry originates in a study of CD8+CD57+ T cells in acquired aplastic anemia. Study results and limitations: Researchers reported that CD8+ Simpson's diversity was not significantly different in patients versus controls. Patients shared 25 to 35 CD8+ CDR3 sequences with controls.

V shed 5 bases and J shed 4 bases, with 15 bases lying between them. The CDR3 consists of 14 residues. Per the germline V gene, CDR1 is SGHTS and CDR2 is YDEGEE. The template for TCR beta VDJ and CDR3 sequence profiling was genomic DNA. TCRdb independently ran MiXCR on the reads; one entry per CDR3 protein. The sample holds 200,000 to 250,000 distinct CDR3 sequences; around half are singletons and the top ten take about 7.8%. Individuals selected for sequencing had exhibited CD8+CD57+ cell expansion on flow cytometry. The specimen sequenced was sorted CD4+, CD8+, or CD8+CD57+ T cells (not recorded which) from PBMCs. The sequence derives from a human donor with aplastic anemia. The V and J genes are TRBV5-8 and TRBJ1-2, with unresolved D. CDR3 in amino acids: CASRDSTTSYGYTF. CDR3 nucleotides: TGTGCCAGCAGAGACTCGACGACCAGCTATGGCTACACCTTC.